The 26 T cell receptor beta chains reported below all come from one sample, sequenced in a study of T-cell reconstitution after alpha-beta-depleted transplantation in children. TCRbeta library construction was performed incorporating unique molecular identifiers. Using its own MiXCR run on the PCR reads, TCRdb lists one record per CDR3 protein. The table includes around 380,000 distinct CDR3 sequences, about a tenth detected once. Source: PBMCs from the stem cell graft donor, taken from the stem cell graft. These receptors were collected from a human donor who donated a stem cell graft to a child with acute myeloid leukemia.

This clonotype was detected only a few times. J is TRBJ2-5 and V is TRBV7-2; D not certain. Trimming removed 3 bases at V and 0 bases at J, with 5 bases between. CDR3 length equals 13 residues. Germline assignment: CDR1 SGHTA and CDR2 FQGNSA. The CDR3 here is CASSFRNQETQYF. The CDR3 DNA follows: TGTGCCAGCAGCTTCAGGAACCAAGAGACCCAGTACTTC.

This chain links TRBV20-1 with TRBJ2-6; 8 bases are shared with TRBD1. The CDR3 sequence is 16 residues long. Germline CDR1 reads DFQATT; CDR2 reads SNEGSKA (reference sequence). Unmatched junction bases numbered 8, after V lost 5 bases and J lost 2 bases. CDR3 protein: CSAGGQGLTGANVLTF. Here the CDR3 DNA reads TGCAGTGCTGGCGGACAGGGCCTAACTGGGGCCAACGTCCTGACTTTC.

There are a few counts of this clonotype. V gene TRBV12-3 or TRBV12-4 combines with J gene TRBJ2-3; 8 nucleotides align to TRBD2. The V gene end was trimmed by 8 bases and the J gene end by 0 bases; junction bases not matched to a gene: 10. This CDR3 spans 16 amino acids. CDR3 amino acids: CASAPGGTRSTDTQYF. Written as DNA, the CDR3 is TGTGCCAGCGCCCCGGGAGGGACTCGTAGCACAGATACGCAGTATTTT.

This clonotype has just a few counts. This rearrangement joins TRBV6-2 or TRBV6-3 to TRBJ2-7; tentative D call: TRBD1 (6 bases). CDR3 size: 13 residues. The V and J ends lost 6 bases and 5 bases respectively, with 14 bases between them. From germline, CDR1 is MNHEY and CDR2 SVGEGT. The CDR3 nucleotides read TGTGCCAGCAGGGGAACAGGGCTCCACGAGCAGTACTTC. Protein product: CASRGTGLHEQYF.

The table lists this clonotype with a few counts. The V call is TRBV10-3, the J call TRBJ2-1, with TRBD1 matching 7 bases. The J segment lost 8 bases and the V segment lost 4 bases, leaving 5 bases of the junction unmatched. Germline CDR1 reads ENHRY; CDR2 reads SYGVKD. The CDR3 is 13 amino acids. The CDR3 bases are TGTGCCATCAGTGCCTCTACAGGGGATGAGCAGTTCTTC. Protein: CAISASTGDEQFF.

This clonotype was picked up a small number of times. The V call is TRBV5-5, the J call TRBJ1-1; 8 bases align to TRBD1. Germline loops: CDR1 SGHKS, CDR2 YYEKEE (reference sequence). V lost 3 bases and J lost 1; bases outside the gene matches: 2. This CDR3 spans 14 amino acids. The CDR3 region has the DNA TGTGCCAGCAGCTACCAGGGGGCGAACACTGAAGCTTTCTTT. Residues: CASSYQGANTEAFF.

This clonotype was counted only a few times. The rearrangement joins TRBV16 to TRBJ1-1, with D perhaps matching TRBD1 (5 bases). CDR1 KGHSY and CDR2 FQNENV come from the germline V gene. V was trimmed by 4 bases and J by 7 bases, leaving 13 bases between them. The CDR3 covers 13 residues. The CDR3 DNA follows: TGTGCCAGCAGCCCGCGAGGCGGGGGTGAAGCTTTCTTT. Translating it yields CASSPRGGGEAFF.

This clonotype was recorded a few times. V and J are TRBV9 and TRBJ2-2; 11 bases are a match to TRBD1. The CDR3 has 15 amino acids. J lost 6 bases, V lost 4 bases, and 5 bases had no gene match. CDR1 is SGDLS and CDR2 is YYNGEE in the germline V gene. CDR3 sequence reads: CASSPGTGGAGELFF. CDR3 coding DNA: TGTGCCAGCAGCCCGGGGACAGGGGGGGCCGGGGAGCTGTTTTTT.

J is TRBJ2-1 and V is TRBV4-2, with no clear D. The CDR3 sequence is 15 residues long. The germline V and J ends were trimmed by 0 bases and 7 bases, with 13 bases remaining between them. From germline, CDR1 is LGHNA and CDR2 YNFKEQ. CDR3 bases: TGTGCCAGCAGCCAAGAGCGGAGAGATTCGAATGAGCAGTTCTTC. It yields the protein CASSQERRDSNEQFF.

This clonotype was picked up a small number of times. This rearrangement joins TRBV7-2 to TRBJ2-3; tentative D call: TRBD2 (7 bases). Per germline, CDR1 SGHTA and CDR2 FQGNSA. This CDR3 spans 15 amino acids. The V end lost 4 bases, the J end lost 6 bases, and 17 bases lay between the germline ends. CDR3 in amino acids: CASSSLGGPGDTQYF. In DNA form, the CDR3 reads TGTGCCAGCAGCTCGTTGGGGGGGCCAGGGGATACGCAGTATTTT.

The chain links TRBV20-1 to TRBJ1-2; D not certain. The germline V and J ends were trimmed by 5 bases and 2 bases, with 12 bases remaining between them. Germline CDR1 is DFQATT and CDR2 is SNEGSKA (reference sequence). CDR3 length: 13 amino acids. CDR3 region: CSAFNYTNYGYTF. The CDR3 region has the DNA TGCAGTGCTTTCAACTACACAAACTATGGCTACACCTTC.

The chain carries TRBV20-1 and TRBJ2-1; TRBD2 matches 11 bases. The germline V gene has CDR1 DFQATT and CDR2 SNEGSKA (reference sequence). Trimming at V came to 4 bases and at J to 4 bases, leaving 6 bases not matched to a gene. This CDR3 spans 15 amino acids. The chain's CDR3 is CSATPLAGGYNEQFF. In DNA form, the CDR3 reads TGCAGTGCTACCCCTTTAGCGGGGGGGTACAATGAGCAGTTCTTC.

V usage is TRBV7-6 and J usage is TRBJ2-7, with D hard to call. The CDR3 runs to 13 residues. Trimming took off 5 bases at V and 1 base at J, with 9 bases between the two ends. CDR1 and CDR2 from the germline V gene are SGHVS and FNYEAQ. CDR3 region: CASSAGRSYEQYV. The CDR3 DNA is TGTGCCAGCAGCGCCGGTCGATCCTACGAGCAGTACGTC.

Only a few counts were recorded for this clonotype. The chain employs TRBV7-3 and TRBJ2-1; 13 bases match TRBD2. In germline, CDR1 is SGHTA, CDR2 FQGTGA. Losses at the gene ends were 6 bases for V and 8 bases for J; bases not matched to a gene: 4. The CDR3 contains 14 residues. CDR3 in DNA: TGTGCCAGCAGTCCGGGGACTAGCGGGGATGAGCAGTTCTTC. Protein: CASSPGTSGDEQFF. The full variable domain, rest sourced from reference TRBV7-3 and TRBJ2-1, is GAGVSQTPSNKVTEKGKYVELRCDPISGHTALYWYRQSLGQGPEFLIYFQGTGAADDSGLPNDRFFAVRPEGSVSTLKIQRTERGDSAVYLCASSPGTSGDEQFFGPGTRLTVL.

This clonotype was found a few times. Here the CDR3 reads CSARTRYYEQYF. The CDR3 DNA follows: TGCAGTGCTAGAACAAGATACTACGAGCAGTACTTC. This rearrangement joins TRBV20-1 to TRBJ2-7; the D is unclear. Between the trimmed V and J ends, which lost 2 bases and 3 bases, there was a span of 8 bases. CDR3 length: 12 residues. The germline CDR1 and CDR2 sequences are DFQATT and SNEGSKA (reference sequence).

This clonotype showed up just a few times. The rearrangement joins TRBV3-1 to TRBJ2-5; D remains unclear. V lost 1 base and J lost 5, with 20 bases in between. Germline V CDR1 and CDR2: LGHDT, YNNKEL (reference sequence). This CDR3 has 17 residues. The CDR3 DNA is TGTGCCAGCAGCCAAGGTTCGTCGGTCACGGGTTTGGAGACCCAGTACTTC. Amino acid sequence: CASSQGSSVTGLETQYF.

The rearrangement joins TRBV5-1 to TRBJ1-1, with D possibly being TRBD1 (5 bases). With 5 bases removed from V and 2 bases from J, the gap between germline ends came to 13 bases. This CDR3 is 14 amino acids long. Germline values: CDR1 SGHRS, CDR2 YFSETQ. DNA for the CDR3: TGCGCCAGCAGGGGGGGGGAGGCCAACACTGAAGCTTTCTTT. This gives the protein CASRGGEANTEAFF.

This clonotype was recorded at least ten times. The V call is TRBV29-1, the J call TRBJ2-4; D remains unclear. Germline values: CDR1 SQVTM, CDR2 ANQGSEA. The CDR3 sequence is 14 residues long. Trimming pared 7 bases from V and 0 bases from J, leaving 13 bases between. The CDR3 sequence: CSARPELAKNIQYF. DNA for the CDR3: TGCAGCGCCCGACCAGAGTTAGCCAAAAACATTCAGTACTTC.

This clonotype was observed a handful of times. V is TRBV6-1 and J is TRBJ1-3, with unresolved D. V shed 6 bases and J shed 0 bases, with 12 bases lying between them. This CDR3 comprises 15 residues. The germline V gene encodes CDR1 MNHNS and CDR2 SASEGT. The CDR3 DNA follows: TGTGCCAGCAGCATCAGTGTTACCTCTGGAAACACCATATATTTT. It translates to CASSISVTSGNTIYF.

In its sample, this clonotype was seen a few times. The V gene is TRBV19, the J gene TRBJ2-1; tentatively, D is TRBD1 (6 bases). The CDR3 loop spans 15 amino acids. V was pared by 7 bases and J by 5 bases, with 18 bases between. Germline CDR1 LNHDA, CDR2 SQIVND (reference sequence). DNA of the CDR3: TGTGCCAGTACCTTGAGGGGGTTGAACCACAATGAGCAGTTCTTC. Protein sequence: CASTLRGLNHNEQFF. Using reference TRBV19 and TRBJ2-1 for the parts outside the CDR3, the full variable domain is DGGITQSPKYLFRKEGQNVTLSCEQNLNHDAMYWYRQDPGQGLRLIYYSQIVNDFQKGDIAEGYSVSREKKESFPLTVTSAQKNPTAFYLCASTLRGLNHNEQFFGPGTRLTVL.

The sample holds a few counts of this clonotype. The CDR3 DNA reads as TGCAGCGTTGCCGACAGGGGGGGTAATGAAAAACTGTTTTTT. Encoded protein: CSVADRGGNEKLFF. The V call is TRBV29-1, the J call TRBJ1-4; TRBD1 matches at 9 bases. V lost 4 bases, J lost 4 bases, and 4 bases stayed unmatched. The CDR3 loop spans 14 amino acids. Germline CDR1 and CDR2: SQVTM and ANQGSEA. The full variable domain, completed using reference TRBV29-1 and TRBJ1-4, is SAVISQKPSRDICQRGTSLTIQCQVDSQVTMMFWYRQQPGQSLTLIATANQGSEATYESGFVIDKFPISRPNLTFSTLTVSNMSPEDSSIYLCSVADRGGNEKLFFGSGTQLSVL.

This clonotype has only a few counts. J is TRBJ1-1 and V is TRBV7-3; D call uncertain. Looked up from germline, CDR1 is SGHTA and CDR2 is FQGTGA. V was clipped by 2 bases and J by 4 bases, with 8 bases between them. The length of the CDR3 is 13 residues. DNA for the CDR3: TGTGCCAGCAGCTTATCTGACGGCACTGAAGCTTTCTTT. It encodes CASSLSDGTEAFF.

This clonotype has only a few counts. This chain links TRBV20-1 with TRBJ2-2; 7 bases fit TRBD1. Germline V gene lookup returns CDR1 DFQATT and CDR2 SNEGSKA (reference sequence). After removal of 0 bases from V and 0 bases from J, the junction contained 4 bases not matched to a gene. The CDR3 is 16 amino acids. CDR3: CSARDRGQSNTGELFF. In DNA, the CDR3 is TGCAGTGCTAGAGATAGGGGACAGTCGAACACCGGGGAGCTGTTTTTT.

The chain combines TRBV5-1 with TRBJ2-5; 7 bases map to TRBD2. This CDR3 contains 12 residues. Germline V gene sequence: CDR1 SGHRS, CDR2 YFSETQ. V was clipped by 5 bases and J by 3 bases; unmatched bases: 1. CDR3 sequence: CASSRGEETQYF. The DNA of the CDR3 is TGCGCCAGCAGTCGGGGGGAAGAGACCCAGTACTTC.

This clonotype was observed a handful of times. The V gene is TRBV29-1, the J gene TRBJ2-1; D tentatively reads TRBD1 or TRBD2 (5 bases each). The germline CDR1 and CDR2 sequences are SQVTM and ANQGSEA. Trimming removed 1 base from V and 4 bases from J, with 11 bases in between. CDR3 length: 14 residues. This chain's CDR3 is CSVEVTGPYNEQFF. CDR3 sequence (DNA): TGCAGCGTTGAAGTGACGGGGCCGTACAATGAGCAGTTCTTC.

On this clonotype itself: This sequence may be a read error, since a much larger clone differs from it by one base. V gene TRBV20-1 combines with J gene TRBJ2-7, with 7 bases identical to TRBD1. There are 13 residues in the CDR3. Per the germline V gene, CDR1 is DFQATT and CDR2 is SNEGSKA (reference sequence). CDR3 sequence reads: CCARGQGTKEQYF. In DNA, the CDR3 is TGCTGTGCTAGGGGGCAGGGAACGAAAGAGCAGTACTTC.